This TCR beta chain was profiled in a study of shared clonotypes between healthy human individuals. CDR1 is MNHNS and CDR2 is SASEGT in the germline V gene. The CDR3 is 15 amino acids. The V segment lost 6 bases and the J segment 0 bases; nucleotides outside the gene matches: 7. CD8 cells classed as naive were CD45RO-negative and positively selected for CCR7, excluding terminally differentiated effector memory CD45RA+ cells. All donors qualified as healthy HIV-negative adults and had experienced no recent acute infections or vaccinations. Authors' analysis steps: Without quality scores, immunoSEQ junctional reads could not be filtered like full-length reads. Measured with immunoSEQ multiplex PCR; TCRdb has only the in-frame clones, and not every one. The V and J calls and clone size are taken from that table; D and trimming were inferred from the DNA. This table holds about 2.2 million clones, more than 85% found once.

The sample comprised naive CD8+ T cells from PBMCs. The TCR was taken from a man in his late teens or twenties in good health. Some clones in this sample may be carry-over from other donors' samples. The chain recombines TRBV6-1 with TRBJ1-1; 7 nucleotides align to TRBD1. The CDR3 reads CASSWDRRVNTEAFF. The CDR3 DNA sequence: TGTGCCAGCAGCTGGGACAGACGGGTGAACACTGAAGCTTTCTTT.